The T cell receptor (beta chain) described here comes from a study of cytomegalovirus exposure and HLA in healthy donors. Overall study results and limits: Later analysis suggested links between common viral pathogens and several top significant clusters. Most of the TCR beta V segments (in an earlier analysis) were productive either about 87% or about 30% of the time. Cytomegalovirus status was reportedly diagnosed by the classifier with high specificity and sensitivity.

With 6 bases clipped from V and 5 bases from J, the junction kept 11 bases outside the gene matches. The CDR3 sequence is 17 residues long. Germline CDR1 is SEHNR and CDR2 is FQNEAQ (reference sequence). As concerns this clone: Its antigen is unknown.

The study ran its PCR with 60 Vbeta and 13 Jbeta primers. Sequencing used immunoSEQ multiplex PCR; TCRdb keeps in-frame clones, though not all of them. The sample lists 200,000 or so clones; more than 70% were seen once. The sequence came from a boy aged 5-17 years in good health and CMV-seronegative. The sample consisted of PBMCs. V is TRBV7-9 and J is TRBJ2-1; 12 bases fit TRBD2. CDR3 loop: CASRGPTSGGGHNEQFF. CDR3 in DNA: TGTGCCAGCAGGGGCCCGACTAGCGGGGGTGGCCACAATGAGCAGTTCTTC.